These 20 T cell receptor delta chains were all obtained from the same sample, sequenced in a study of TRDV2 sequences in healthy donors. TCRdb re-analyzed the PCR reads via CATT. Among around 2,200 delta-chain clones listed, around 60% were seen once. Sequencing was performed on Vd2+ gamma-delta T cells from blood. The receptors stem from a human donor in good health.

This sequence joins TRDV2 and TRDJ1; 8 bases match TRDD3. The J segment lost 1 base and the V segment lost 3 bases, leaving 15 bases of the junction unmatched. This CDR3 comprises 18 residues. Germline V gene lookup returns CDR1 GEAIGNYY and CDR2 EKD. The CDR3 loop reads CACDSLLGGTGSTDKLIF. The CDR3 DNA reads as TGTGCCTGTGACTCCTTACTGGGGGGAACGGGTTCCACCGATAAACTCATCTTT.

This chain links TRDV2 with TRDJ1; 13 nucleotides line up with TRDD3. The germline gives CDR1 GEAIGNYY, CDR2 EKD. CDR3 length: 21 residues. Trimming removed 0 bases from V and 8 bases from J; junction bases left unmatched: 23. The CDR3 protein is CACDTVRGLLTGGYGDGKLIF. In nucleotides, the CDR3 is TGTGCCTGTGACACCGTCAGAGGACTACTTACTGGGGGATACGGAGACGGGAAACTCATCTTT.

The genes are TRDV2 and TRDJ1, with a possible D match to TRDD3 (6 bases). Germline V gene data show CDR1 as GEAIGNYY and CDR2 as EKD. The CDR3 contains 15 residues. With 1 base removed from V and 4 bases from J, the gap between germline ends came to 15 bases. This CDR3 reads CACDTVGGTNDKLIF. The DNA for the CDR3 is TGTGCCTGTGACACTGTCGGGGGGACGAACGATAAACTCATCTTT.

Remarks on this clone: At one of its ends the junction is not consistent with the germline gene, which may arise from a read error. This chain connects TRDV2 to TRDJ1; 9 nucleotides agree with TRDD3. CDR1 and CDR2 (germline): GEAIGNYY, EKD. The CDR3 contains 17 residues. CDR3 nucleotide sequence: TGTGCCTGTGACCACGTACTGGGGGAAGAGAACACCGATAAACTCATATTT. Translation gives CACDHVLGEENTDKLIF.

The chain combines TRDV2 with TRDJ3; D not resolved. CDR1 is GEAIGNYY, CDR2 EKD, per germline. The CDR3 contains 17 residues. With 0 bases removed from V and 2 bases from J, the gap between germline ends came to 10 bases. The CDR3 DNA reads TGTGCCTGTGACACCATAAGATCCACCTGGGACACCCGACAGATGTTTTTC. Its protein is CACDTIRSTWDTRQMFF.

This chain connects TRDV2 to TRDJ1; 9 positions agree with TRDD3. The CDR3 covers 19 residues. Germline-derived CDR1 and CDR2 are GEAIGNYY and EKD. Unmatched junction bases numbered 13, after V lost 0 bases and J lost 0 bases. DNA for the CDR3: TGTGCCTGTGACACCTTACGTACTGGGGGAGGAAGATACACCGATAAACTCATCTTT. Amino acids: CACDTLRTGGGRYTDKLIF.

Notes on this clone: Other DNA sequences in the same sample also yield this CDR3. The chain links TRDV2 to TRDJ3, with 11 bases fitting TRDD3. CDR1 is GEAIGNYY and CDR2 is EKD in the germline V gene. The CDR3 loop spans 20 amino acids. The trim removed 0 bases at V and 0 bases at J, leaving 6 bases unmatched. The CDR3 coding sequence is TGTGCCTGTGACACCGTACTGGGGGATAAAAGCTCCTGGGACACCCGACAGATGTTTTTC. The encoded protein is CACDTVLGDKSSWDTRQMFF.

V and J are TRDV2 and TRDJ3; 7 nucleotides line up with TRDD3. The germline CDR1 and CDR2 sequences are GEAIGNYY and EKD. This CDR3 contains 18 residues. The J segment lost 0 bases and the V segment lost 1 base, leaving 5 bases of the junction unmatched. For the CDR3, the DNA is TGTGCCTGTGACACAGCGGATACGAACTCCTGGGACACCCGACAGATGTTTTTC. As protein: CACDTADTNSWDTRQMFF.

The genes are TRDV2 and TRDJ1; TRDD3 agrees at 8 bases. Unmatched junction bases numbered 8, after V lost 2 bases and J lost 1 base. The CDR3 contains 16 residues. CDR1 and CDR2 from the germline V gene are GEAIGNYY and EKD. CDR3 bases: TGTGCCTGTGACATCCTGGGGGACTCTAGCACCGATAAACTCATCTTT. The encoded protein is CACDILGDSSTDKLIF.

The chain couples TRDV2 to TRDJ1, with TRDD3 matching 9 bases. The V segment lost 0 bases and the J segment 0 bases; nucleotides outside the gene matches: 16. The CDR3 spans 20 residues. Germline loops: CDR1 GEAIGNYY, CDR2 EKD. CDR3 amino acids: CACDTVPGGDTSTYTDKLIF. The CDR3 DNA reads as TGTGCCTGTGACACCGTGCCCGGGGGGGATACTTCCACGTACACCGATAAACTCATCTTT.

This chain links TRDV2 with TRDJ1; 11 bases align to TRDD3. Per germline, CDR1 GEAIGNYY and CDR2 EKD. J gave up 0 bases and V 3 bases, and 20 bases lay outside the gene matches. This CDR3 has 21 residues. This CDR3 is CACDQINLLGDISWDTDKLIF. For the CDR3, the DNA is TGTGCCTGTGACCAAATTAATCTACTGGGGGATATATCCTGGGACACCGATAAACTCATCTTT.

The chain uses TRDV2 and TRDJ1, with 8 positions matching TRDD3. This CDR3 comprises 18 residues. The germline CDR1 and CDR2 sequences are GEAIGNYY and EKD. V shed 1 base, J shed 4 bases, and the junction held 16 bases outside the gene matches. CDR3 region: CACDTSGLGVRGNDKLIF. The CDR3 nucleotides are TGTGCCTGTGACACGAGCGGACTGGGGGTTAGGGGGAACGATAAACTCATCTTT.

V usage is TRDV2 and J usage is TRDJ1; 10 nucleotides line up with TRDD3. This CDR3 is built from 16 residues. Germline assignment: CDR1 GEAIGNYY and CDR2 EKD. The J segment lost 0 bases and the V segment lost 1 base, leaving 4 bases of the junction unmatched. The CDR3 DNA is TGTGCCTGTGACACGCTGGGGGATATGAACACCGATAAACTCATCTTT. Amino acid sequence: CACDTLGDMNTDKLIF.

The chain carries TRDV2 and TRDJ1, with D maybe TRDD3 (6 bases). The germline V gene has CDR1 GEAIGNYY and CDR2 EKD. The CDR3 length is 17 residues. Trimming stripped 4 bases from V and 4 bases from J, with 24 bases between. This chain's CDR3 is CACDPVLGQRTNDKLIF. As DNA, the CDR3 is TGTGCCTGTGATCCAGTACTGGGCCAGAGGACAAACGATAAACTCATCTTT.

The gene calls are TRDV2 and TRDJ1; tentatively, D is TRDD3 (6 bases). The CDR3 runs 15 residues. V was pared by 0 bases and J by 0 bases, with 10 bases between. Germline CDR1 is GEAIGNYY and CDR2 is EKD. The DNA of the CDR3 is TGTGCCTGTGACACCGTGGGGGTCTACACCGATAAACTCATCTTT. Translated: CACDTVGVYTDKLIF.

The sample holds a few counts of this clone. V usage is TRDV2 and J usage is TRDJ1, with TRDD3 matching 9 bases. From germline, CDR1 is GEAIGNYY and CDR2 EKD. V was clipped by 3 bases and J by 3 bases; unmatched bases: 4. This CDR3 spans 14 amino acids. The CDR3 loop is CACDALGDPDKLIF. CDR3 sequence (DNA): TGTGCCTGTGACGCTCTGGGGGATCCCGATAAACTCATCTTT.

This sequence joins TRDV2 and TRDJ1; 12 bases line up with TRDD3. J lost 1 base, V lost 3 bases, and 32 bases had no gene match. CDR3 length: 25 residues. Germline loops: CDR1 GEAIGNYY, CDR2 EKD. CDR3 sequence (DNA): TGTGCCTGTGACCCGCTTCCTACCGATCCCCCAGTACTGGGGGATACCGAAAAGGGCACCGATAAACTCATCTTT. This gives the protein CACDPLPTDPPVLGDTEKGTDKLIF.

V gene TRDV2 combines with J gene TRDJ1, with 12 bases lining up with TRDD3. The germline gives CDR1 GEAIGNYY, CDR2 EKD. The V and J ends lost 0 bases and 3 bases, in that order; junction bases with no gene match: 16. This CDR3 comprises 20 residues. Here the CDR3 DNA reads TGTGCCTGTGACACCGGGTCTCTCTGGGGGATACGCAGGAATCCCGATAAACTCATCTTT. Its protein is CACDTGSLWGIRRNPDKLIF.

V usage is TRDV2 and J usage is TRDJ1, with 10 positions matching TRDD3. The CDR3 runs 19 residues. V shed 3 bases and J 0 bases; nucleotides not matched to a gene: 15. Germline-derived CDR1 and CDR2 are GEAIGNYY and EKD. The CDR3 region has the DNA TGTGCCTGTGACCGCCTTGGGACTGGGGGATCTGCGTACACCGATAAACTCATCTTT. It codes for CACDRLGTGGSAYTDKLIF.

V is TRDV2 and J is TRDJ1, with 12 bases aligning to TRDD3. V dropped 3 bases and J dropped 0; count of bases not matched to a gene: 16. The CDR3 length is 20 residues. Germline V lookup: CDR1 GEAIGNYY, CDR2 EKD. The CDR3 loop is CACDALLGDTPTMYTDKLIF. CDR3 DNA sequence: TGTGCCTGTGACGCCTTACTGGGGGATACCCCTACCATGTACACCGATAAACTCATCTTT.